This T cell receptor beta chain emerged from a study of shared clonotypes between healthy human individuals. Replicate PCRs for unsorted PBMC used around 270 ng DNA (about 30,000 T cell genomes). The protocol was immunoSEQ multiplex PCR, while the TCRdb copy is restricted to in-frame clones and leaves out a portion. The sample lists about 470,000 clones, 75% to 85% seen once, with 13% in the top ten. The source is a woman aged 35 to 49 in good health. Some clones in this sample may be carry-over from other donors' samples. Sequenced material: PBMCs.

The CDR3 nucleotides are TGTGCCATCAGTGAAGGGTCCAGCGGGAGGACGGGCCGAAATCTGTTCTTC. This codes for CAISEGSSGRTGRNLFF. The chain employs TRBV10-3 and TRBJ2-1; TRBD2 matches at 9 bases. Per the germline V gene, CDR1 is ENHRY and CDR2 is SYGVKD. This CDR3 has 17 residues. The trim removed 3 bases at V and 15 bases at J, leaving 21 bases unmatched.